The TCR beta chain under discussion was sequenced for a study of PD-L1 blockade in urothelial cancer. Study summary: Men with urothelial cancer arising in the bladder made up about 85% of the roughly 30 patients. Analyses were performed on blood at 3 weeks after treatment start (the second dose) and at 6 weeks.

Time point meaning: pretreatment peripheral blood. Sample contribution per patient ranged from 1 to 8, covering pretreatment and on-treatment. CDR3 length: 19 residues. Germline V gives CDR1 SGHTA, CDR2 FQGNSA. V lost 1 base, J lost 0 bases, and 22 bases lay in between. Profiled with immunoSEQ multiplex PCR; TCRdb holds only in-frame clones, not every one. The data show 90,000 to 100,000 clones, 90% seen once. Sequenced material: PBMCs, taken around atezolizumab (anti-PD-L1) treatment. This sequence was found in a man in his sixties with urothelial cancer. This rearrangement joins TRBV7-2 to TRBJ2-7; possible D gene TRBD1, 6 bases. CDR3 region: CASSLEYAGGSSSSYEQYF. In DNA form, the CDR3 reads TGTGCCAGCAGCTTAGAGTATGCTGGGGGCAGCTCATCCTCCTACGAGCAGTACTTC.